This TCR beta chain was obtained from a study of blood T cell repertoires in COVID-19 (TCRdb year 2020). As for the study more broadly: Samples covering the acute and convalescent phases of COVID-19 were provided by collaborators in the United States, Italy and Spain. The repertoires were released in a freely available public database meant as a resource for research on the immune response to SARS-CoV-2. A de-identified subject ID, COVID-19 status, age in years and sex were almost always included in the sample metadata. The prospective study material was composed of cDNA or gDNA derived from T cells, B-cell-depleted T cells, or PBMCs. Where available, HLA class I and class II types were taken from metadata supplied by the sample provider and were not determined by assay-based typing. The samples were drawn from the first 160 participants of the ongoing ImmuneRACE study and from 1,254 subjects provided by 6 global collaborators. The dataset comprised deeply sampled blood TCRbeta repertoires from subjects exposed to, actively infected with, or recovered from COVID-19. What the work shows at the level of the full study, not this receptor alone: Clinical and demographic metadata were provided uncurated, with the amount varying by source and participant.

TCRbeta CDR3 regions were amplified from genomic DNA using the immunoSEQ Assay, a bias-controlled multiplex PCR. In the original analysis: Within the assay, amplification of reference gene primers was used to estimate how many nucleated cells each sample contained. To quantify the absolute abundance of each unique TCRbeta CDR3 rearrangement, sequence reads were collapsed and filtered. Productive Simpson clonality was computed per sample as the square root of Simpson's diversity index over productive rearrangements. The immuneACCESS repertoire file appears here via TCRdb, limited to in-frame rearrangements. These files lack a portion of the clones; in checked studies, under half of the deficit traces to unresolved V genes, and the cause of the others is not known. V and J calls and clone size are as listed in that table; D and trimming were resolved from the DNA. The sample records 100,000 to 150,000 clones, roughly 88% of which are singletons. The top ten constitute roughly 1.1% of the sample.

The collaborating institutions used their own protocols to collect whole blood in K2EDTA tubes. For TCRbeta analysis, collaborators shipped samples in one of three forms: frozen whole blood, isolated PBMCs, or DNA extracted from either of those sample types. Remarks on this clone: The clone's antigen remains unknown. No base quality values were provided; no much bigger clone lies one nucleotide off.

V drops 0 bases and J drops 2 bases, leaving 10 bases in between. The germline V gene provides CDR1 SNHLY and CDR2 FYNNEI. The CDR3, cysteine through phenylalanine, is 15 amino acids long. Only the CDR3 part of the read is kept: 45 bases, read in frame from the first base. The rearrangement joined TRBV2 to TRBJ1-1, with TRBD1 as a weak D call on 6 bases. Sample: peripheral blood. This sequence originates from an elderly woman with acute or convalescent COVID-19. In nucleotides, the sequence is TGTGCCAGCAGTGAAGCCCGGACAGTTAACACTGAAGCTTTCTTT. The encoded protein is CASSEARTVNTEAFF.